Listed below are T cell receptor beta chains from one sample, sequenced in a study of shared clonotypes between healthy human individuals. Some clones are missing from TCRdb's copy, which holds only in-frame ones; the method was immunoSEQ multiplex PCR. The sample contains 450,000 to 600,000 clones, less than 80% of which appear only once. Sequenced: PBMCs. All receptors derive from a woman aged 35 to 49 in good health. Some clones in this sample may be carry-over from other donors' samples. CDR3s include the opening cysteine and the closing phenylalanine or tryptophan. A D gene is named only where the DNA matches it firmly. For some rows the clone size is stated as once, few or many, or as a class when expanded; others skip it.

13 | . | TRBJ1-4 | TRBV5-1 | . | CASSFGGGEKLFF | TGCGCCAGCAGCTTCGGGGGTGGCGAAAAACTGTTTTTT
15 | . | TRBJ1-5 | TRBV6-1 | . | CASSEEWQGTQPQHF | TGTGCCAGCAGTGAAGAATGGCAGGGAACACAGCCCCAGCATTTT
14 | . | TRBJ2-7 | TRBV7-6 | . | CASSSRGEGGEQYF | TGTGCCAGCAGCTCTCGGGGGGAAGGGGGCGAGCAGTACTTC
15 | TRBD1 | TRBJ2-7 | TRBV6-1 | . | CASTLDRGLSYEQYF | TGTGCCAGCACCTTAGACAGGGGACTGTCCTACGAGCAGTACTTC
16 | TRBD1 | TRBJ1-4 | TRBV10-3 | . | CAISEPRQGVGEKLFF | TGTGCCATCAGTGAGCCCCGTCAGGGGGTAGGGGAAAAACTGTTTTTT
15 | TRBD1 | TRBJ2-7 | TRBV5-1 | few | CASSTSGQGVNEQYF | TGCGCCAGCAGCACGTCGGGACAGGGGGTCAACGAGCAGTACTTC
11 | . | TRBJ2-7 | TRBV28 | . | CASSSPSEQYF | TGTGCCAGCAGTTCCCCCTCCGAGCAGTACTTC
17 | . | TRBJ1-3 | TRBV28 | . | CASSLLRGAISGNTIYF | TGTGCCAGCAGTTTATTGAGGGGGGCAATCTCTGGAAACACCATATATTTT
15 | . | TRBJ2-7 | TRBV18 | . | CASSVRGVSSYEQYF | TGTGCCAGCTCCGTGCGGGGAGTGAGCTCCTACGAGCAGTACTTC
15 | TRBD2 | TRBJ2-3 | TRBV5-1 | . | CASSFGLAGRDTQYF | TGCGCCAGCAGCTTCGGACTAGCGGGGAGAGATACGCAGTATTTT
13 | TRBD1 | TRBJ1-1 | TRBV7-9 | few | CASSNQGGTEAFF | TGTGCCAGCAGCAATCAGGGGGGGACTGAAGCTTTCTTT
14 | . | TRBJ1-2 | TRBV7-2 | . | CASSLAGQGGGYTF | TGTGCCAGCAGCTTAGCTGGGCAGGGCGGTGGCTACACCTTC
14 | TRBD1 | TRBJ1-5 | TRBV18 | . | CASSPGQGDQPQHF | TGTGCCAGCTCACCGGGACAGGGGGATCAGCCCCAGCATTTT
16 | . | TRBJ2-3 | TRBV2 | few | CASSPLGGRGTDTQYF | TGTGCCAGCAGTCCCCTGGGGGGACGGGGCACAGATACGCAGTATTTT
16 | . | TRBJ2-2 | TRBV7-3 | . | CASSLSAATNTGELFF | TGTGCCAGCAGCTTATCAGCAGCTACGAACACCGGGGAGCTGTTTTTT
14 | TRBD1 | TRBJ1-4 | TRBV6-6 | . | CASSYGTGGEKLFF | TGTGCCAGCAGTTACGGGACAGGGGGTGAAAAACTGTTTTTT
14 | . | TRBJ2-5 | TRBV5-1 | . | CASSLFRGEETQYF | TGCGCCAGCAGCTTGTTCAGGGGTGAGGAGACCCAGTACTTC
15 | . | TRBJ1-5 | TRBV5-1 | . | CASSPDGGSNQPQHF | TGCGCCAGCAGCCCGGACGGCGGTAGCAATCAGCCCCAGCATTTT
15 | . | TRBJ2-2 | TRBV15 | . | CATSRGGRRTGELFF | TGTGCCACCAGCAGAGGTGGGCGGCGCACCGGGGAGCTGTTTTTT
14 | . | TRBJ1-2 | TRBV6-4 | . | CASRENGGLYGYTF | TGTGCCAGCAGGGAAAACGGGGGGCTCTATGGCTACACCTTC
14 | . | TRBJ2-5 | TRBV6-1 | . | CASSVSGRQETQYF | TGTGCCAGCAGTGTTTCGGGGCGACAAGAGACCCAGTACTTC
15 | . | TRBJ1-3 | TRBV18 | . | CASSPSGSSGNTIYF | TGTGCCAGCTCACCCTCGGGCAGCTCTGGAAACACCATATATTTT
15 | . | TRBJ1-4 | TRBV2 | . | CASHPLGPTNEKLFF | TGTGCCAGCCACCCTCTCGGACCGACTAATGAAAAACTGTTTTTT
12 | . | TRBJ1-2 | TRBV11-3 | few | CASSLYGDGYTF | TGTGCCAGCAGCTTATACGGGGATGGCTACACCTTC
13 | . | TRBJ1-2 | TRBV21-1 | . | CASSIGGAYGYTF | TGTGCCAGCAGCATAGGGGGGGCGTACGGCTACACCTTC
15 | . | TRBJ2-1 | TRBV28 | many | CASSSLRKDYNEQFF | TGTGCCAGCAGTTCCCTCCGAAAGGATTACAATGAGCAGTTCTTC
16 | TRBD2 | TRBJ2-5 | TRBV5-6 | . | CASSLALAGGGETQYF | TGTGCCAGCAGCTTGGCACTAGCGGGAGGGGGAGAGACCCAGTACTTC
14 | . | TRBJ1-2 | TRBV5-1 | . | CASSLETPNYGYTF | TGCGCCAGCAGCTTGGAGACTCCTAACTATGGCTACACCTTC
16 | TRBD2 | TRBJ2-5 | TRBV9 | . | CASSPRTSGEQETQYF | TGTGCCAGCAGCCCCCGGACTAGCGGGGAACAAGAGACCCAGTACTTC
18 | TRBD1 | TRBJ2-6 | TRBV7-9 | . | CASSAQGAFISGANVLTF | TGTGCCAGCAGCGCGCAGGGGGCCTTTATCTCTGGGGCCAACGTCCTGACTTTC
13 | . | TRBJ1-4 | TRBV10-3 | few | CAISDRDGEKLFF | TGTGCCATCAGTGACAGGGATGGTGAAAAACTGTTTTTT
15 | . | TRBJ2-7 | TRBV28 | . | CASSFWDSQSYEQYF | TGTGCCAGCAGTTTCTGGGACTCACAAAGCTACGAGCAGTACTTC
17 | TRBD2 | TRBJ2-7 | TRBV27 | . | CASSRTPSGYNSYEQYF | TGTGCCAGCAGTCGAACGCCTAGCGGATATAACTCCTACGAGCAGTACTTC
16 | TRBD1 | TRBJ2-7 | TRBV5-6 | few | CASSSLGTGVSYVQYF | TGTGCCAGCAGCTCCCTGGGGACAGGGGTCTCCTATGTGCAGTACTTC
20 | . | TRBJ1-5 | TRBV27 | . | CASNPPEGMLLSDSNQPQHF | TGTGCCAGCAATCCCCCGGAGGGGATGCTGTTATCTGATAGCAATCAGCCCCAGCATTTT
15 | TRBD1 | TRBJ2-3 | TRBV7-3 | . | CASSLGTGATDTQYF | TGTGCCAGCAGCTTAGGGACAGGGGCCACAGATACGCAGTATTTT
15 | . | TRBJ2-7 | TRBV7-2 | . | CASSLAVGVSYEQYF | TGTGCCAGCAGCTTAGCTGTGGGAGTCTCCTACGAGCAGTACTTC
12 | . | TRBJ2-3 | TRBV19 | . | CASSVSRDTQYF | TGTGCCAGTAGTGTATCTAGGGATACGCAGTATTTT
15 | . | TRBJ1-5 | TRBV4-2 | once | CASSQEEESNQPQHF | TGTGCCAGCAGCCAAGAGGAGGAGTCTAATCAGCCCCAGCATTTT
18 | . | TRBJ2-5 | TRBV18 | . | CASSPPVGQRPYQETQYF | TGTGCCAGCTCACCACCGGTAGGACAGAGACCGTACCAAGAGACCCAGTACTTC
15 | . | TRBJ2-1 | TRBV15 | . | CATGMTGAVFDEQFF | TGTGCCACGGGGATGACGGGAGCGGTTTTCGATGAGCAGTTCTTC
15 | TRBD1 | TRBJ1-5 | TRBV23-1 | . | CASSQRTGGNQPQHF | TGCGCCAGCAGTCAACGGACAGGGGGCAATCAGCCCCAGCATTTT
17 | TRBD2 | TRBJ2-2 | TRBV5-6 | . | CASSLGLAGTNTGELFF | TGTGCCAGCAGCTTGGGACTAGCGGGGACAAACACCGGGGAGCTGTTTTTT
20 | TRBD2 | TRBJ2-7 | TRBV28 | . | CASSLTWPGLAGPRSYEQYF | TGTGCCAGCAGTTTAACTTGGCCGGGACTAGCGGGGCCGCGCTCCTACGAGCAGTACTTC